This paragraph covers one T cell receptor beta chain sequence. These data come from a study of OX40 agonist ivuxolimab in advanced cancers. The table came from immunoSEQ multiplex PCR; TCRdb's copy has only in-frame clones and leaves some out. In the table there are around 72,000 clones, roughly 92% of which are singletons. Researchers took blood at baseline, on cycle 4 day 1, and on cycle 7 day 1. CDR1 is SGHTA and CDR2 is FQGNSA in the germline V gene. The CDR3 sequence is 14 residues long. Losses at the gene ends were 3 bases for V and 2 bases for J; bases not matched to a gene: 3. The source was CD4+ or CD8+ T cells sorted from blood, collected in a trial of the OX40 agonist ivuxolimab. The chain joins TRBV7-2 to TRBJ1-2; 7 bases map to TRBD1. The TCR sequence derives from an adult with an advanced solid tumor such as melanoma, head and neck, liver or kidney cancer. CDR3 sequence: CASSFGTVNYGYTF. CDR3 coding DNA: TGTGCCAGCAGCTTCGGGACAGTAAACTATGGCTACACCTTC.